These T cell receptor beta chains were read from a single sample in a study of cytomegalovirus exposure and HLA in healthy donors. Some clones are missing from TCRdb's copy, which holds only in-frame ones; the method was immunoSEQ multiplex PCR. The table lists 130,000 or so clones, roughly 76% of them singletons. The specimen sequenced was PBMCs. These receptor sequences come from a man aged 25-45 years in good health and CMV-seronegative. CDR3s include the opening cysteine and the closing phenylalanine or tryptophan. The order of the fields is D gene, V gene, clone size, J gene, CDR3 DNA, CDR3 protein. A D gene is named only where the DNA matches it firmly. Only some rows state a clone size, as once, few, many or a class for expanded clones.

NA	TRBV7-2	few	TRBJ2-1	TGTGCCAGCAGCTTAGAGGGGGCCTACAATGAGCAGTTCTTC	CASSLEGAYNEQFF
NA	TRBV5-8	NA	TRBJ1-4	TGTGCCAGCAGTACAGGGATCAGGGATGAAAAACTGTTTTTT	CASSTGIRDEKLFF
NA	TRBV12-2	NA	TRBJ1-5	TGTGCAAGTCGCTTAGGTCACGATGGGGGCCCTTATAGCAATCAGCCCCAGCATTTT	CASRLGHDGGPYSNQPQHF
NA	TRBV11-2	NA	TRBJ2-5	TGTGCCAGCAGCTTTCGGTGGGAGACCCAGTACTTC	CASSFRWETQYF
TRBD1	TRBV28	once	TRBJ1-2	TGTGCCAGCAGCTCACCAGGGGGCAGTTATCCATACTATGGCTACACCTTC	CASSSPGGSYPYYGYTF
NA	TRBV5-4	NA	TRBJ2-5	TGTGCCAGCAGCTTAGGGACTGGCCCTACCGTTTCCCAAGAGACCCAGTACTTC	CASSLGTGPTVSQETQYF
TRBD1	TRBV10-3	NA	TRBJ2-7	TGTGCCATCAGGGCGGACAGGGACTCCTACGAGCAGTACTTC	CAIRADRDSYEQYF
TRBD2	TRBV2	NA	TRBJ2-1	TGTGCCAGCAGTGTAGCGGGGGCAGTGGTCTTC	CASSVAGAVVF
NA	TRBV5-6	NA	TRBJ2-7	TGTGCCAGCAGCTTGGCCGGGTCCTACGAGCAGTACTTC	CASSLAGSYEQYF
NA	TRBV27	NA	TRBJ2-7	TGTGCCAGCAGTCCTAGCGGACAGGGTACCTACGAGCAGTACTTC	CASSPSGQGTYEQYF
TRBD2	TRBV7-2	NA	TRBJ2-2	TGTGCCAGCAGCCCCGGACTAGCGGGGGGGCTGGGGACCGGGGAGCTGTTTTTT	CASSPGLAGGLGTGELFF
NA	TRBV5-6	few	TRBJ2-2	TGTGCCAGCAGCTTCATCGGGGAGCTGTTTTTT	CASSFIGELFF
NA	TRBV7-2	NA	TRBJ2-3	TGTGCCAGCAGCTTAGGGTTCCTTAGCGCAGATACGCAGTATTTT	CASSLGFLSADTQYF
NA	TRBV28	once	TRBJ1-2	TGTGCCAGCAGTTTCCCCCAATATGGCTACACCTTC	CASSFPQYGYTF
NA	TRBV5-6	NA	TRBJ2-6	TGTGCCAGCAGCCTCTCTAGTGGCGACGTCCTGACTTTC	CASSLSSGDVLTF
TRBD2	TRBV2	NA	TRBJ2-5	TGTGCCAGCAACCGGGAGGGGCAAGAGACCCAGTACTTC	CASNREGQETQYF
TRBD1	TRBV27	NA	TRBJ2-1	TGTGCCAGCAACCTAAGGGGGCCTACCTACAATGAGCAGTTCTTC	CASNLRGPTYNEQFF
NA	TRBV6-5	NA	TRBJ2-1	TGTGCCAGCAGTTATTTGGCAGGTTCCAATGAGCAGTTCTTC	CASSYLAGSNEQFF
TRBD2	TRBV5-1	NA	TRBJ2-7	TGCGCCAGCAGCTTTGGGGGGGCCTACGAGCAGTACTTC	CASSFGGAYEQYF
NA	TRBV9	NA	TRBJ1-1	TGTGCCAGCAGCGTAGGGGGCATGGAGGGGCGGAACACTGAAGCTTTCTTT	CASSVGGMEGRNTEAFF
NA	TRBV11-3	NA	TRBJ2-1	TGTGCCAGCAGCCTCCAGGGTTATGAGCAGTTCTTC	CASSLQGYEQFF
NA	TRBV30	NA	TRBJ2-7	TGTGCCTGGAGTGTACGGGGTGGCAGGGGCTACGAGCAGTACTTC	CAWSVRGGRGYEQYF
TRBD1	TRBV30	NA	TRBJ2-3	TGTGCCTGGAGCTCGGGGACAGGGCCAGCGGATACGCAGTATTTT	CAWSSGTGPADTQYF
TRBD2	TRBV4-2	NA	TRBJ2-7	TGTGCCAGCAGTCTCACTAGCGGGGGGGCGCGGTACGAGCAGTACTTC	CASSLTSGGARYEQYF
TRBD1	TRBV5-5	NA	TRBJ2-3	TGTGCCAGCAGGCCAGAGGTCGGACAGGGGAGCACAGATACGCAGTATTTT	CASRPEVGQGSTDTQYF
NA	TRBV7-9	NA	TRBJ2-7	TGTGCCAGCAGCCGACAGGGAGGCCGCCTCTACGAGCAGTACTTC	CASSRQGGRLYEQYF
TRBD2	TRBV5-5	NA	TRBJ2-3	TGTGCCAGCACCCTAATTAGGGCTAGCGGGACCACAGATACGCAGTATTTT	CASTLIRASGTTDTQYF
NA	TRBV2	NA	TRBJ2-7	TGTGCCAGCAGGGACGCAGGGCTAGGGGAGCAGTACTTC	CASRDAGLGEQYF
TRBD1	TRBV6-6	few	TRBJ1-6	TGTGCCAGCATAGGGACAGGGAGTTCACCCCTCCACTTT	CASIGTGSSPLHF
NA	TRBV6-1	NA	TRBJ1-1	TGTGCCAGCAGGTCGAGCACTGAAGCTTTCTTT	CASRSSTEAFF
NA	TRBV4-2	few	TRBJ1-5	TGTGCCAGCAGCCAAGATGGGCAGGGACTTCAGCCCCAGCATTTT	CASSQDGQGLQPQHF
NA	TRBV2	NA	TRBJ2-4	TGTGCCAGCAGTGTAAAAAACATTCAGTACTTC	CASSVKNIQYF
TRBD1	TRBV7-8	NA	TRBJ1-2	TGTGCCAGCAGCTTAAGACTAGTTCGGCTAGGGGACAGGGAGGGAGGCTACACCTTC	CASSLRLVRLGDREGGYTF
NA	TRBV28	NA	TRBJ2-7	TGTGCCAGCAGCGTACCCGAGGGAGGTAGCTGGTACTTC	CASSVPEGGSWYF
NA	TRBV4-1	NA	TRBJ1-5	TGCGCCAGCAGCCAAGATCTGGCAGCGCCCCATCAGCCCCAGCATTTT	CASSQDLAAPHQPQHF
NA	TRBV28	NA	TRBJ1-3	TGTGCCAGCAGTTTTTCGGGGAGCGGAAACACCATATATTTT	CASSFSGSGNTIYF
NA	TRBV6-1	NA	TRBJ2-5	TGTGCCAGCACGGACATTTCCGAGACCCAGTACTTC	CASTDISETQYF
TRBD2	TRBV18	NA	TRBJ2-5	TGTGCCAGCTCACCAGAGGCGGGGGGTCACCAAGAGACCCAGTACTTC	CASSPEAGGHQETQYF
NA	TRBV6-1	once	TRBJ1-3	TGTGCCAGTGGAATGCGGGACACCATATATTTT	CASGMRDTIYF
NA	TRBV7-2	NA	TRBJ2-7	TGTGCCAGCAGCTCGGGTGGATCCTACGAGCAGTACTTC	CASSSGGSYEQYF
TRBD1	TRBV7-8	NA	TRBJ1-2	TGTGCCAGCAGCCGAGGTGGAGGACAGGCAAACTATGGCTACACCTTC	CASSRGGGQANYGYTF
TRBD1	TRBV19	NA	TRBJ2-5	TGTGCCAGTACAGGGGGAGAGACCCAGTACTTC	CASTGGETQYF
NA	TRBV6-5	NA	TRBJ2-7	TGTGCCAGCAGTTACGGCCGGGCCTACGAGCAGTACTTC	CASSYGRAYEQYF
TRBD1	TRBV5-6	once	TRBJ2-1	TGTGCCAGCAGCCCAGGGGGCCCGAGCTCCTACAATGAGCAGTTCTTC	CASSPGGPSSYNEQFF
TRBD2	TRBV9	NA	TRBJ2-3	TGTGCCAGCAGCGTCACTAGCGGGGGAGGTACGCAGTATTTT	CASSVTSGGGTQYF
TRBD1	TRBV15	NA	TRBJ2-2	TGTGCCACCAGCCCAGACAGGGTTGAGACCGGGGAGCTGTTTTTT	CATSPDRVETGELFF
TRBD2	TRBV7-2	NA	TRBJ2-1	TGTGCCAGCAGCTTCCTAGCGGGGGCGGGTGGTGGTGAGCAGTTCTTC	CASSFLAGAGGGEQFF
NA	TRBV9	NA	TRBJ1-1	TGTGCCAGCAGCGTAGACGGTCAAACTGAAGCTTTCTTT	CASSVDGQTEAFF
TRBD1	TRBV6-1	NA	TRBJ1-5	TGTGCCAGCAGTACCCGACAGGGCAGCAATCAGCCCCAGCATTTT	CASSTRQGSNQPQHF
TRBD2	TRBV13	NA	TRBJ2-1	TGTGCCAGCAGCTACTGGGGGGCGGGGGGGACTGAGAATGAGCAGTTCTTC	CASSYWGAGGTENEQFF
NA	TRBV21-1	NA	TRBJ2-6	TGTGCCAGCAGCAAAGCGAAGGGACAGGGGGCTTCGGACGGGGCCAACGGCCTGACTTTC	CASSKAKGQGASDGANGLTF
NA	TRBV5-4	once	TRBJ2-3	TGTGCCAGCAGCCCTCTGGGCATCGCCCGGGATACGCAGTATTTT	CASSPLGIARDTQYF